A selection of T cell receptor beta chains follows, all from one sample in a study of tumor-infiltrating lymphocytes in localized non-small cell lung cancer. Assay used: immunoSEQ multiplex PCR; TCRdb lists only in-frame clones, some missing. Among about 9,800 clones listed, 70% to 75% were seen once. Material for sequencing was lung tumor tissue. The origin of the receptors is a human donor with non-small cell lung cancer. The CDR3 runs from the conserved cysteine through the conserved F or W. Each record gives: clone size, J gene, CDR3 length, D gene, V gene, CDR3 DNA, CDR3 protein. The D gene is left open where the match is weak. The size entry is marked missing in some rows and otherwise reads once, few, many or a size class.

clone size: -; J gene: TRBJ1-6; CDR3 length: 16; D gene: -; V gene: TRBV5-6; CDR3 DNA: TGTGCCAGCAGCCCTGGGAGGGGGGCCTATAATTCACCCCTCCACTTT; CDR3 protein: CASSPGRGAYNSPLHF
clone size: -; J gene: TRBJ1-1; CDR3 length: 12; D gene: TRBD1; V gene: TRBV6-4; CDR3 DNA: TGTGCCAGCGGGACAGGGAACACTGAAGCTTTCTTT; CDR3 protein: CASGTGNTEAFF
clone size: -; J gene: TRBJ1-5; CDR3 length: 16; D gene: TRBD1; V gene: TRBV6-6; CDR3 DNA: TGTGCCAGCCGGATCGGGACAGGCGATAGCAATCAGCCCCAGCATTTT; CDR3 protein: CASRIGTGDSNQPQHF
clone size: -; J gene: TRBJ1-2; CDR3 length: 13; D gene: -; V gene: TRBV5-8; CDR3 DNA: TGTGCCAGCAGCTTGGCGAGTCACTATGGCTACACCTTC; CDR3 protein: CASSLASHYGYTF
clone size: few; J gene: TRBJ1-5; CDR3 length: 15; D gene: -; V gene: TRBV18; CDR3 DNA: TGTGCCAGCTCACCAAGCGGCAGGGAGACTCAGCCCCAGCATTTT; CDR3 protein: CASSPSGRETQPQHF
clone size: -; J gene: TRBJ2-7; CDR3 length: 15; D gene: -; V gene: TRBV5-1; CDR3 DNA: TGCGCCAGCAGCTTGGCACGGGGGGCGGGGTACGAGCAGTACTTC; CDR3 protein: CASSLARGAGYEQYF
clone size: -; J gene: TRBJ1-2; CDR3 length: 14; D gene: -; V gene: TRBV6-5; CDR3 DNA: TGTGCCAGCAGCCCTTCCATCGGGAACTATGGCTACACCTTC; CDR3 protein: CASSPSIGNYGYTF
clone size: -; J gene: TRBJ1-5; CDR3 length: 14; D gene: -; V gene: TRBV6-5; CDR3 DNA: TGTGCCAGCAGGAGAGGGGATAGCAATCAGCCCCAGCATTTT; CDR3 protein: CASRRGDSNQPQHF
clone size: -; J gene: TRBJ2-7; CDR3 length: 15; D gene: TRBD1; V gene: TRBV5-8; CDR3 DNA: TGTGCCAGCAGCTTCCAGGGACAGGGGAGATACGAGCAGTACTTC; CDR3 protein: CASSFQGQGRYEQYF
clone size: -; J gene: TRBJ2-5; CDR3 length: 16; D gene: -; V gene: TRBV4-2; CDR3 DNA: TGTGCCAGCAGCCGCGCCGGACTTAGCGGAGAAGAGACCCAGTACTTC; CDR3 protein: CASSRAGLSGEETQYF
clone size: -; J gene: TRBJ2-3; CDR3 length: 14; D gene: -; V gene: TRBV6-1; CDR3 DNA: TGTGCCAGCAGTGAAAGGGGCGGCACAGATACGCAGTATTTT; CDR3 protein: CASSERGGTDTQYF
clone size: -; J gene: TRBJ1-6; CDR3 length: 14; D gene: -; V gene: TRBV13; CDR3 DNA: TGTGCCAGCAGCTTTACGGAGCGGGGATCACCCCTCCACTTT; CDR3 protein: CASSFTERGSPLHF
clone size: -; J gene: TRBJ1-4; CDR3 length: 15; D gene: -; V gene: TRBV6-5; CDR3 DNA: TGTGCCAGCAGTTACACTACAGGCGACAATGAAAAACTGTTTTTT; CDR3 protein: CASSYTTGDNEKLFF
clone size: -; J gene: TRBJ1-1; CDR3 length: 14; D gene: -; V gene: TRBV11-2; CDR3 DNA: TGTGCCAGCAGCTTAGCGGCCGTTAACACTGAAGCTTTCTTT; CDR3 protein: CASSLAAVNTEAFF
clone size: -; J gene: TRBJ2-7; CDR3 length: 15; D gene: TRBD2; V gene: TRBV5-1; CDR3 DNA: TGCGCCAGCAGCTCTAGCGGGGGCAACTCCTACGAGCAGTACTTC; CDR3 protein: CASSSSGGNSYEQYF
clone size: few; J gene: TRBJ1-2; CDR3 length: 13; D gene: -; V gene: TRBV27; CDR3 DNA: TGTGCCAGCAGTTTATCAGCGTTCTATGGCTACACCTTC; CDR3 protein: CASSLSAFYGYTF
clone size: -; J gene: TRBJ1-1; CDR3 length: 14; D gene: TRBD1; V gene: TRBV10-3; CDR3 DNA: TGTGCCATCAGCAAACAGGGGGCCAACACTGAAGCTTTCTTT; CDR3 protein: CAISKQGANTEAFF
clone size: -; J gene: TRBJ1-1; CDR3 length: 17; D gene: TRBD1; V gene: TRBV5-1; CDR3 DNA: TGCGCCAGCACTCCTTCTAACAGGGGGCTTGTTAACACTGAAGCTTTCTTT; CDR3 protein: CASTPSNRGLVNTEAFF
clone size: -; J gene: TRBJ2-3; CDR3 length: 16; D gene: -; V gene: TRBV9; CDR3 DNA: TGTGCCAGCTCCGAGGGGGTAGGGGCCAACACAGATACGCAGTATTTT; CDR3 protein: CASSEGVGANTDTQYF
clone size: -; J gene: TRBJ2-3; CDR3 length: 16; D gene: TRBD2; V gene: TRBV7-2; CDR3 DNA: TGTGCCAGCAGCGTTACTAGCGGGGGGGCGGCGGATACGCAGTATTTT; CDR3 protein: CASSVTSGGAADTQYF
clone size: medium-sized; J gene: TRBJ1-3; CDR3 length: 11; D gene: -; V gene: TRBV28; CDR3 DNA: TGTGCCAGCAGCGAAGCGGGACGGTTTTCTTTT; CDR3 protein: CASSEAGRFSF
clone size: -; J gene: TRBJ1-4; CDR3 length: 15; D gene: -; V gene: TRBV6-6; CDR3 DNA: TGTGCCAGCAGTTACGGGGGGGCAACTAATGAAAAACTGTTTTTT; CDR3 protein: CASSYGGATNEKLFF
clone size: -; J gene: TRBJ2-4; CDR3 length: 12; D gene: TRBD2; V gene: TRBV18; CDR3 DNA: TGTGCCAGCTCACCAGGGGGGGACATTCAGTACTTC; CDR3 protein: CASSPGGDIQYF
clone size: once; J gene: TRBJ1-6; CDR3 length: 13; D gene: -; V gene: TRBV4-2; CDR3 DNA: TGTGCCAGCGAACGTGGCAATAATTCACCCCTCCACTTT; CDR3 protein: CASERGNNSPLHF
clone size: few; J gene: TRBJ2-3; CDR3 length: 15; D gene: TRBD1; V gene: TRBV5-6; CDR3 DNA: TGTGCCAGCAGCGGACAGGGTTGGGTGGAAAATACGCAGTATTTT; CDR3 protein: CASSGQGWVENTQYF
clone size: -; J gene: TRBJ2-1; CDR3 length: 13; D gene: -; V gene: TRBV2; CDR3 DNA: TGTGCCAGCAGCAGTGCTCAGAGCAATGAGCAGTTCTTC; CDR3 protein: CASSSAQSNEQFF
clone size: few; J gene: TRBJ1-1; CDR3 length: 16; D gene: -; V gene: TRBV6-9; CDR3 DNA: TGTGCCAGCAGTTCTACCTACACGGAAATGAACACTGAAGCTTTCTTT; CDR3 protein: CASSSTYTEMNTEAFF
clone size: -; J gene: TRBJ2-1; CDR3 length: 15; D gene: TRBD2; V gene: TRBV7-2; CDR3 DNA: TGTGCCAGCAGCTTGGCTAGCGGTCCTTACAATGAGCAGTTCTTC; CDR3 protein: CASSLASGPYNEQFF
clone size: -; J gene: TRBJ2-1; CDR3 length: 15; D gene: TRBD2; V gene: TRBV19; CDR3 DNA: TGTGCCAGTAGCCCGACTAGCGGGGCTTACAATGAGCAGTTCTTC; CDR3 protein: CASSPTSGAYNEQFF